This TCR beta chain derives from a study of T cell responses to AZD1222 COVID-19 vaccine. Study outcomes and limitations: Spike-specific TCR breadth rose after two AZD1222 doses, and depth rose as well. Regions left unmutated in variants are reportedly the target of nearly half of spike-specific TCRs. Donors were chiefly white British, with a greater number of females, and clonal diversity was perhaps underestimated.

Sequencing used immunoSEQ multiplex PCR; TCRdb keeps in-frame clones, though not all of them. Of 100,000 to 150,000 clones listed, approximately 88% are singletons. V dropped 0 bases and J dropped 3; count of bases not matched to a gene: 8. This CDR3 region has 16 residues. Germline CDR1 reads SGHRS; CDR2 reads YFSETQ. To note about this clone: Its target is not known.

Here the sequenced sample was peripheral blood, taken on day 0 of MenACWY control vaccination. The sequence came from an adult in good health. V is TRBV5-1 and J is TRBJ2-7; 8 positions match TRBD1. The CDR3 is CASSLDPGGTIYEQYF. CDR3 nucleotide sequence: TGCGCCAGCAGCTTGGATCCAGGGGGCACTATCTACGAGCAGTACTTC.